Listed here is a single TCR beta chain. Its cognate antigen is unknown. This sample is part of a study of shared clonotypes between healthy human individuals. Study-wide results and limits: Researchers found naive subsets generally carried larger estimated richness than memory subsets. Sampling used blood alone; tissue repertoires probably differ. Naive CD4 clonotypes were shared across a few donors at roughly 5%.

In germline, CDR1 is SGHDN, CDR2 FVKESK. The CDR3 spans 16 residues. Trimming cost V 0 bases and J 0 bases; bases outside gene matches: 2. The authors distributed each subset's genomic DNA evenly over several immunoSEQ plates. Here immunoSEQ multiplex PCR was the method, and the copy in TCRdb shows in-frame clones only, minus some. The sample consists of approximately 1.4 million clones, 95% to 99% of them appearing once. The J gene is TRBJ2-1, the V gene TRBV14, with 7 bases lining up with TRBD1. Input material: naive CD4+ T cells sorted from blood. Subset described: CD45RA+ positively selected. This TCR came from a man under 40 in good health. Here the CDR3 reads CASSQETGSSYNEQFF. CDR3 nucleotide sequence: TGTGCCAGCAGCCAAGAGACAGGGAGCTCCTACAATGAGCAGTTCTTC.